Listed here are 14 T cell receptor beta chains from one sample, sequenced in a study of T cell responses to AZD1222 COVID-19 vaccine (dated by TCRdb to the early 2020s). The sample's time point label, in plain terms: about 28 days (+/-7) after the second vaccine dose. Library prep was done by the immunoSEQ multiplex PCR assay. TCRdb's version of the immuneACCESS table is confined to in-frame rearrangements and falls short of the full clone set. An unresolved V gene accounts for under half of the shortfall where checked; the remainder is of unknown origin. Recorded for this sample are 150,000 or so clones; approximately 90% of them occurred a single time. Of the sample, around 0.98% is held by the ten largest clones. The sample was peripheral blood, taken 28 days after the second AZD1222 dose. The receptor source for this set is an adult who received the AZD1222 COVID-19 vaccine.

The rearrangement links TRBV5-5 to TRBJ1-5; D is undetermined. The germline V and J ends were trimmed by 0 bases and 7 bases, with 14 bases remaining between them. The germline V gene encodes CDR1 SGHKS and CDR2 YYEKEE (reference sequence). The CDR3 length is 15 residues. The CDR3: CASSLEVGRGQPQHF. For the CDR3, the DNA is TGTGCCAGCAGCTTGGAGGTGGGTAGAGGGCAGCCCCAGCATTTT.

The genes are TRBV30 and TRBJ1-3; 7 nucleotides align to TRBD1. Trimming at V came to 1 base and at J to 9 bases, leaving 3 bases not matched to a gene. This CDR3 region has 12 residues. Germline V gene lookup returns CDR1 GTSNPN and CDR2 SVGIG (reference sequence). For the CDR3, the DNA is TGTGCCTGGAGTGCAAACAGGGGCACCATATATTTT. Translating it yields CAWSANRGTIYF. Based on the CDR3 plus reference TRBV30 and TRBJ1-3, the full variable domain is SQTIHQWPATLVQPVGSPLSLECTVEGTSNPNLYWYRQAAGRGLQLLFYSVGIGQISSEVPQNLSASRPQDRQFILSSKKLLLSDSGFYLCAWSANRGTIYFGEGSWLTVV.

This chain uses TRBV5-1 with TRBJ2-7, with D maybe TRBD2 (5 bases). V was cut by 0 bases and J by 3 bases, with 13 bases left in between. Germline values: CDR1 SGHRS, CDR2 YFSETQ. CDR3 length: 15 amino acids. The chain's CDR3 is CASSLAGVSFYEQYF. In DNA form, the CDR3 reads TGCGCCAGCAGCTTGGCCGGGGTCTCCTTCTACGAGCAGTACTTC.

The chain links TRBV30 to TRBJ1-1; D is ambiguous. The CDR3 has 13 residues. The V end was cut by 1 base, the J end by 2 bases, with 8 bases between. Germline lookup yields CDR1 GTSNPN and CDR2 SVGIG (reference sequence). The CDR3, as DNA: TGTGCCTGGAGTGATGGGCCTAACACTGAAGCTTTCTTT. Protein product: CAWSDGPNTEAFF.

This rearrangement joins TRBV19 to TRBJ2-7; the match to TRBD1 covers 7 bases. Germline CDR1 reads LNHDA; CDR2 reads SQIVND (reference sequence). The CDR3 is 13 amino acids. The V gene end was trimmed by 6 bases and the J gene end by 5 bases; junction bases not matched to a gene: 7. The CDR3 DNA follows: TGTGCCAGTAGGAGAGGGGGCCTCCACGAGCAGTACTTC. This gives the protein CASRRGGLHEQYF.

The CDR3 DNA reads as TGCGCCAGCAGCTTTTACACAGCGAGAAGAGGGAACACCGGGGAGCTGTTTTTT. Translated: CASSFYTARRGNTGELFF. The chain has TRBV5-1 and TRBJ2-2; D remains unclear. The V end lost 2 bases, the J end lost 1 base, and 18 bases lay between the germline ends. CDR3 length: 18 residues. Germline V lookup: CDR1 SGHRS, CDR2 YFSETQ.

The chain combines TRBV7-9 with TRBJ1-2; D is undetermined. Trimming shortened V by 1 base and J by 4 bases, and 13 bases separated the two germline ends. Germline CDR1 reads SEHNR; CDR2 reads FQNEAQ (reference sequence). This CDR3 is 15 amino acids long. The CDR3 loop is CASSLVEGLGYGYTF. The CDR3 DNA is TGTGCCAGCAGCTTAGTGGAAGGCCTCGGCTATGGCTACACCTTC.

This chain joins TRBV5-5 and TRBJ1-1; no firm D call. The CDR3 spans 14 residues. Germline lookup yields CDR1 SGHKS and CDR2 YYEKEE (reference sequence). Trimming took 2 bases from V and 1 from J, leaving 9 bases between them. As DNA, the CDR3 is TGTGCCAGCAGCTTAAGGAGGCCGAACACTGAAGCTTTCTTT. Amino acid sequence: CASSLRRPNTEAFF.

This chain connects TRBV28 to TRBJ1-2, with unresolved D. V lost 4 bases, J lost 7 bases, and 16 bases lay in between. CDR1 is MDHEN and CDR2 is SYDVKM in the germline V gene. The CDR3 length is 14 residues. The CDR3 coding sequence is TGTGCCAGCAGTTATACCTCAGCGGGCCCTGGCTACACCTTC. It specifies CASSYTSAGPGYTF.

This chain links TRBV7-8 with TRBJ1-5, with TRBD1 as a possible D gene (5 bases). The length of the CDR3 is 16 residues. The V and J ends lost 1 base and 5 bases respectively, with 15 bases between them. Germline values: CDR1 SGHVS, CDR2 FQNEAQ. CDR3 residues: CASSLGGREVYQPQHF. The CDR3, as DNA: TGTGCCAGCAGCTTAGGGGGCAGGGAGGTGTATCAGCCCCAGCATTTT. Complete variable domain (other parts from reference TRBV7-8 and TRBJ1-5): GAGVSQSPRYKVAKRGQDVALRCDPISGHVSLFWYQQALGQGPEFLTYFQNEAQLDKSGLPSDRFFAERPEGSVSTLKIQRTQQEDSAVYLCASSLGGREVYQPQHFGDGTRLSIL.

This chain joins TRBV3-1 (or the pseudogene TRBV3-2) and TRBJ2-1, with a possible D match to TRBD2 (6 bases). The germline gives CDR1 LGHDT, CDR2 YNNKEL (reference sequence). Trimming removed 2 bases from V and 4 bases from J, with 12 bases in between. This CDR3 spans 15 amino acids. The CDR3 loop is CASSQSSGTYNEQFF. CDR3 coding DNA: TGTGCCAGCAGCCAAAGCTCGGGGACTTACAATGAGCAGTTCTTC.

The chain carries TRBV12-5 and TRBJ1-1, with TRBD1 matching over 9 bases. In germline, CDR1 is LGHNT, CDR2 FRNRAP. The CDR3 is made up of 15 amino acids. V was clipped by 2 bases and J by 6 bases; unmatched bases: 7. The CDR3 DNA reads as TGTGCTAGTGGTTTGCCTGACAGGGGGTCGGCTGAAGCTTTCTTT. Translated, it gives CASGLPDRGSAEAFF.

The chain carries TRBV28 and TRBJ1-1, with TRBD1 matching 7 bases. Per the germline V gene, CDR1 is MDHEN and CDR2 is SYDVKM. Losses at the gene ends were 3 bases for V and 3 bases for J; bases not matched to a gene: 10. The CDR3 is made up of 16 amino acids. CDR3 sequence (DNA): TGTGCCAGCAGTTTCGTTGGCAGGGGGTCGGACACTGAAGCTTTCTTT. The encoded protein is CASSFVGRGSDTEAFF.

This clone was observed a single time. The chain is built from TRBV7-2 and TRBJ2-1; D is uncertain. The CDR3 loop spans 13 amino acids. V gave up 2 bases and J gave up 5 bases, with 7 bases separating them. Germline assignment: CDR1 SGHTA and CDR2 FQGNSA. CDR3 sequence (DNA): TGTGCCAGCAGCTTATCCCTCAACAATGAGCAGTTCTTC. It is translated as CASSLSLNNEQFF.